The 26 T cell receptor beta chains given below trace back to one sample, sequenced in a study of glioma-infiltrating T cells after dendritic cell vaccination. Measured with immunoSEQ multiplex PCR; TCRdb has only the in-frame clones, and not every one. The table has approximately 85,000 clones, 85% seen once. Time point indicated: after dendritic cell vaccination, including at tumor progression/relapse. The sequences come from blood, collected after dendritic cell vaccination. The receptors originated from a human donor with glioblastoma.

The chain recombines TRBV4-1 with TRBJ2-2; TRBD1 agrees at 8 bases. Trimming cost V 7 bases and J 7 bases; bases outside gene matches: 11. Germline loops: CDR1 MGHRA, CDR2 YSYEKL. This CDR3 is 15 amino acids long. The CDR3 sequence: CASTAPGTGGGELFF. The CDR3, as DNA: TGCGCCAGCACCGCCCCGGGGACAGGTGGCGGGGAGCTGTTTTTT.

The rearrangement joins TRBV4-1 to TRBJ1-2; possibly TRBD1 for D (5 bases). The CDR3 is made up of 18 amino acids. V lost 1 base to trimming and J lost 4 bases, with 22 bases between them. In germline, CDR1 is MGHRA, CDR2 YSYEKL. CDR3 sequence reads: CASSQVVALDNQGYGYTF. The CDR3 region has the DNA TGCGCCAGCAGCCAAGTTGTCGCCCTTGACAATCAGGGCTATGGCTACACCTTC.

This chain links TRBV15 with TRBJ2-7, with unresolved D. The CDR3 contains 14 residues. Germline lookup yields CDR1 LNHNV and CDR2 YYDKDF (reference sequence). V gave up 0 bases and J gave up 0 bases, with 6 bases separating them. CDR3 residues: CATSRDMSSYEQYF. The CDR3 nucleotides are TGTGCCACCAGCAGAGATATGAGCTCCTACGAGCAGTACTTC. The full variable domain, in which reference TRBV15 and TRBJ2-7 provide the parts outside the CDR3, is DAMVIQNPRYQVTQFGKPVTLSCSQTLNHNVMYWYQQKSSQAPKLLFHYYDKDFNNEADTPDNFQSRRPNTSFCFLDIRSPGLGDTAMYLCATSRDMSSYEQYFGPGTRLTVT.

For the CDR3, the DNA is TGTGCCAGCAGCGCTGGACAGGCCCGTGAAAAACTGTTTTTT. It codes for CASSAGQAREKLFF. V usage is TRBV7-2 and J usage is TRBJ1-4; 7 bases fit TRBD1. The germline V gene has CDR1 SGHTA and CDR2 FQGNSA. With 5 bases clipped from V and 7 bases from J, the junction kept 7 bases outside the gene matches. This CDR3 spans 14 amino acids.

The chain links TRBV10-3 to TRBJ1-5; D perhaps matches TRBD1 (6 bases). The CDR3 runs to 14 residues. CDR1 and CDR2 from the germline V gene are ENHRY and SYGVKD. V dropped 11 bases and J dropped 6 bases, with 20 bases sitting between them. The CDR3 sequence: CASRGTGTGQPQHF. In nucleotides, the CDR3 is TGTGCCTCTAGGGGTACAGGGACGGGTCAGCCCCAGCATTTT.

The genes are TRBV19 and TRBJ1-1, with D hard to call. This CDR3 has 12 residues. Per germline, CDR1 LNHDA and CDR2 SQIVND (reference sequence). Trimming removed 6 bases at V and 8 bases at J, with 13 bases between. The CDR3 loop is CASRLVGFEAFF. The CDR3 region has the DNA TGTGCCAGTAGGCTCGTCGGGTTCGAAGCTTTCTTT.

The V and J genes are TRBV27 and TRBJ1-4; 10 nucleotides agree with TRBD1. The germline V gene encodes CDR1 MNHEY and CDR2 SMNVEV (reference sequence). CDR3 length: 16 residues. Trimming cost V 6 bases and J 6 bases; bases outside gene matches: 10. The CDR3 sequence: CASRPRDRGSDEKLFF. The DNA for the CDR3 is TGTGCCAGCAGACCACGGGACAGGGGATCGGATGAAAAACTGTTTTTT.

This chain uses TRBV2 with TRBJ2-7; 14 bases line up with TRBD2. V lost 4 bases to trimming and J lost 6 bases; unmatched junction nucleotides: 8. CDR1 is SNHLY, CDR2 FYNNEI, per germline. This CDR3 is built from 16 residues. CDR3 DNA: TGTGCCAGCAGTGTAGGGACTAGCGGGAGTAGGGGCGAGCAGTACTTC. Protein sequence: CASSVGTSGSRGEQYF.

This chain uses TRBV27 with TRBJ2-7, with D tentatively TRBD2 (7 bases). V was shortened by 5 bases and J by 6 bases, with 14 bases between the two germline ends. Germline V CDR1 and CDR2: MNHEY, SMNVEV (reference sequence). The CDR3 runs 13 residues. The CDR3 DNA follows: TGTGCCAGCAGTAGAGCGGGGACAAGCGAGCAGTACTTC. Translation: CASSRAGTSEQYF.

The chain couples TRBV10-3 to TRBJ2-7, with D possibly TRBD2 on 7 matching bases. The CDR3 runs 13 residues. Per the germline V gene, CDR1 is ENHRY and CDR2 is SYGVKD. The ends were cut back, 6 bases at V and 2 bases at J, with 11 bases in the middle. CDR3 sequence: CAIRGAGAYEQYF. The CDR3 DNA follows: TGTGCCATCAGGGGGGCGGGGGCCTACGAGCAGTACTTC.

The chain combines TRBV11-3 with TRBJ2-1, with TRBD1 as a possible D gene (7 bases). V dropped 3 bases and J dropped 0 bases, with 15 bases sitting between them. Germline-derived CDR1 and CDR2 are SGHNT and YENEEA. The CDR3 contains 17 residues. The CDR3 DNA reads TGTGCCAGCAGCTTCATCCCAGGGGGGAGCTCCTACAATGAGCAGTTCTTC. This encodes CASSFIPGGSSYNEQFF.

J is TRBJ1-2 and V is TRBV27; D call uncertain. This CDR3 comprises 11 residues. The ends were cut back, 6 bases at V and 4 bases at J, with 6 bases in the middle. Germline CDR1 MNHEY, CDR2 SMNVEV (reference sequence). The chain's CDR3 is CASSGGYGYTF. The CDR3 DNA reads as TGTGCCAGCAGCGGCGGCTATGGCTACACCTTC.

The V and J genes are TRBV7-8 and TRBJ1-2; perhaps TRBD1 as D (5 bases). Trimming shortened V by 1 base and J by 0 bases, and 9 bases separated the two germline ends. Germline V gives CDR1 SGHVS, CDR2 FQNEAQ. This CDR3 has 15 amino acids. The CDR3 spells CASSLGGSPNYGYTF. The DNA for the CDR3 is TGTGCCAGCAGCTTAGGGGGCAGCCCTAACTATGGCTACACCTTC.

The chain has TRBV5-1 and TRBJ1-3; no definite D call. V lost 4 bases and J 0 bases, leaving 8 bases between the germline ends. The germline V gene has CDR1 SGHRS and CDR2 YFSETQ. The CDR3 extends over 14 amino acids. The CDR3 is CASSPESSGNTIYF. DNA of the CDR3: TGCGCCAGCAGCCCGGAGAGCTCTGGAAACACCATATATTTT.

The chain uses TRBV7-2 and TRBJ1-5; D might be TRBD1 (6 bases). Per the germline V gene, CDR1 is SGHTA and CDR2 is FQGNSA. The length of the CDR3 is 14 residues. The V end was cut by 7 bases, the J end by 7 bases, with 17 bases between. CDR3 sequence reads: CASTSGGARQPQHF. The CDR3 DNA sequence: TGTGCCAGCACCTCTGGGGGGGCTCGGCAGCCCCAGCATTTT.

The chain links TRBV7-2 to TRBJ1-1; no definite D call. Trimming pared 5 bases from V and 1 base from J, leaving 11 bases between. In germline, CDR1 is SGHTA, CDR2 FQGNSA. CDR3 length equals 14 residues. CDR3 sequence reads: CASSPRRGNTEAFF. DNA of the CDR3: TGTGCCAGCAGCCCTAGACGGGGGAACACTGAAGCTTTCTTT.

This chain connects TRBV28 to TRBJ2-1; 8 bases are a match to TRBD2. Germline V gene sequence: CDR1 MDHEN, CDR2 SYDVKM. This CDR3 region has 14 residues. V shed 3 bases and J 7 bases; nucleotides not matched to a gene: 5. CDR3 loop: CASSFGAGGNEQFF. The CDR3 DNA follows: TGTGCCAGCAGTTTTGGGGCGGGAGGTAATGAGCAGTTCTTC.

The genes are TRBV27 and TRBJ2-1; TRBD2 is a possible D gene (6 bases). The germline V and J ends were trimmed by 7 bases and 7 bases, with 23 bases remaining between them. The CDR3 totals 16 residues. Germline V gives CDR1 MNHEY, CDR2 SMNVEV (reference sequence). Here the CDR3 DNA reads TGTGCCAGCACACGAGCGGGCGGGAACAGTATGAATGAGCAGTTCTTC. The encoded protein is CASTRAGGNSMNEQFF.

The chain has TRBV7-6 and TRBJ2-5; 7 bases agree with TRBD1. V was pared by 6 bases and J by 1 base, with 8 bases of the junction left unmatched. Germline V gene lookup returns CDR1 SGHVS and CDR2 FNYEAQ. The CDR3 runs 15 residues. The CDR3 DNA follows: TGTGCCAGCAGGTTACAGGGGTATTTCCAAGAGACCCAGTACTTC. Protein: CASRLQGYFQETQYF.

V is TRBV28 and J is TRBJ1-2; 10 bases match TRBD1. Germline V gene sequence: CDR1 MDHEN, CDR2 SYDVKM. CDR3 length: 17 amino acids. V was pared by 3 bases and J by 3 bases, with 10 bases of the junction left unmatched. Written as DNA, the CDR3 is TGTGCCAGCAGTTTCTCTTTTAGTGGACAGGGGGACTATGGCTACACCTTC. It specifies CASSFSFSGQGDYGYTF.

This clone was found a few times. The chain couples TRBV9 to TRBJ2-2; D not resolved. Trimming removed 3 bases at V and 6 bases at J, with 6 bases between. CDR3 length equals 12 residues. Germline V gene lookup returns CDR1 SGDLS and CDR2 YYNGEE. The CDR3 nucleotides are TGTGCCAGCAGCGCCCCGTCCGGGGAGCTGTTTTTT. This sequence encodes CASSAPSGELFF.

As DNA, the CDR3 is TGTGCCAGCAGTGAAGGGCTAGCGGGAATAGATACGCAGTATTTT. Its translation is CASSEGLAGIDTQYF. The rearrangement links TRBV2 to TRBJ2-3; TRBD2 matches 9 bases. Trimming cost V 1 base and J 5 bases; bases outside gene matches: 4. This CDR3 has 15 residues. Germline V lookup: CDR1 SNHLY, CDR2 FYNNEI.

V usage is TRBV5-1 and J usage is TRBJ2-2; 12 bases line up with TRBD2. Germline V lookup: CDR1 SGHRS, CDR2 YFSETQ. V was pared by 4 bases and J by 7 bases, with 8 bases of the junction left unmatched. The CDR3 sequence is 16 residues long. This chain's CDR3 is CASSPSSGRAIGELFF. The CDR3, as DNA: TGCGCCAGCAGCCCCTCTAGCGGGAGGGCCATCGGGGAGCTGTTTTTT.

The chain combines TRBV5-1 with TRBJ2-3, with a possible D match to TRBD2 (6 bases). CDR1 SGHRS and CDR2 YFSETQ come from the germline V gene. The length of the CDR3 is 17 residues. The V end was cut by 1 base, the J end by 3 bases, with 18 bases between. The CDR3 protein is CASSLHPGGIRTDTQYF. The CDR3 nucleotides read TGCGCCAGCAGCTTGCATCCCGGCGGGATTCGAACAGATACGCAGTATTTT.

This chain links TRBV7-3 with TRBJ2-3, with 7 bases identical to TRBD1. Germline assignment: CDR1 SGHTA and CDR2 FQGTGA. The CDR3 spans 15 residues. Trimming removed 5 bases from V and 3 bases from J; junction bases left unmatched: 8. For the CDR3, the DNA is TGTGCCAGCAGCCCTAGGACAGGCCCAACAGATACGCAGTATTTT. Translating gives CASSPRTGPTDTQYF. The whole variable domain, remainder taken from reference TRBV7-3 and TRBJ2-3, is GAGVSQTPSNKVTEKGKYVELRCDPISGHTALYWYRQSLGQGPEFLIYFQGTGAADDSGLPNDRFFAVRPEGSVSTLKIQRTERGDSAVYLCASSPRTGPTDTQYFGPGTRLTVL.

This chain connects TRBV28 to TRBJ2-7, with 15 bases lining up with TRBD2. Trimming at V came to 2 bases and at J to 4 bases, leaving 0 bases not matched to a gene. The CDR3 extends over 15 amino acids. From germline, CDR1 is MDHEN and CDR2 SYDVKM. The CDR3 protein is CASSLGTSGRYEQYF. The CDR3 coding sequence is TGTGCCAGCAGTTTAGGGACTAGCGGGAGGTACGAGCAGTACTTC.